This T cell receptor (beta chain) was sequenced in a study of blood T cell repertoires in COVID-19. At the level of the study: COVID-19 samples from acute and convalescent phases originated in the United States, Italy and Spain. T cells, B-cell-depleted T cells, or PBMCs supplied cDNA or gDNA.

As originally analysed: Amplification of reference gene primers provided the estimated nucleated cell counts. Data came from immunoSEQ multiplex PCR; TCRdb stores just in-frame clones and leaves some out. That table gives V, J and clone size, and the DNA gave D and trimming. The table lists over 250,000 clones, less than 90% of them singletons. V was clipped by 2 bases and J by 2 bases; unmatched bases: 11. CDR1 is MNHEY, CDR2 SMNVEV, per germline (reference sequence). The CDR3 totals 18 residues. The chain is built from TRBV27 and TRBJ2-7; TRBD1 agrees at 11 bases. The TCR comes from a human donor in a cohort sampled during active COVID-19. Sequencing was carried out using peripheral blood. CDR3 region: CASSLGSPGTGGAYEQYF. For the CDR3, the DNA is TGTGCCAGCAGTTTAGGATCCCCCGGGACAGGGGGTGCCTACGAGCAGTACTTC.